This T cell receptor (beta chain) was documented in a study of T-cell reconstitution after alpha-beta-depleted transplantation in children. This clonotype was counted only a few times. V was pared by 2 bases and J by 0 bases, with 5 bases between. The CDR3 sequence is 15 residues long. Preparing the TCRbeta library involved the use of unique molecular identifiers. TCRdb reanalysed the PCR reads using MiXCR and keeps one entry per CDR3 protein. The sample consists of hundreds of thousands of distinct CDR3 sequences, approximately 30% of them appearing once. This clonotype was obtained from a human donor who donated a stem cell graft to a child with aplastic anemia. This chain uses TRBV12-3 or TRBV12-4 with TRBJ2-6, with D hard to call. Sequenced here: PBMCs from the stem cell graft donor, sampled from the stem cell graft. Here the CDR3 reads CASSLHISGANVLTF. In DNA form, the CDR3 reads TGTGCCAGCAGTTTACATATCTCTGGGGCCAACGTCCTGACTTTC.